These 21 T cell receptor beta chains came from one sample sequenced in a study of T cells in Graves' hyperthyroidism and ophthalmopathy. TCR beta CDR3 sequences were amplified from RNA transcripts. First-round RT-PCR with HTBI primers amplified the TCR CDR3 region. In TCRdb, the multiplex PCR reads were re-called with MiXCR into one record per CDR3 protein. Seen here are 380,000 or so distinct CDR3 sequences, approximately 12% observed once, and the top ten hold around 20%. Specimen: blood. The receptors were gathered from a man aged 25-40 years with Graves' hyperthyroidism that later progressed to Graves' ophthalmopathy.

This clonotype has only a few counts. CDR3 DNA: TGTGCCAGCAGCCGAGATGGGGCGCAGTACTTC. Translated: CASSRDGAQYF. The chain carries TRBV11-2 and TRBJ2-7, with a tentative D call TRBD1 (5 bases). CDR1 SGHAT and CDR2 FQNNGV come from the germline V gene. The V end lost 5 bases, the J end lost 9 bases, and 11 bases lay between the germline ends. CDR3 size: 11 residues.

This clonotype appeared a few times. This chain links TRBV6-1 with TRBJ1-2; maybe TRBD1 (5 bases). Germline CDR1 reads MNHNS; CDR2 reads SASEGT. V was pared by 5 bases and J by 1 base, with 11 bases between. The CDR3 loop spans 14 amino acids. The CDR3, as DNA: TGTGCCAGCAGTTGGGGCGGAAATAACTATGGCTACACCTTC. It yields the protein CASSWGGNNYGYTF.

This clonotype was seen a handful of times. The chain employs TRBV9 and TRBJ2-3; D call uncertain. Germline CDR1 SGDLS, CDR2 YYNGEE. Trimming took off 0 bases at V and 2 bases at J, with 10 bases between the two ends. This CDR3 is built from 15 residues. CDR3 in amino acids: CASSVEGSYTDTQYF. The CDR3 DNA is TGTGCCAGCAGCGTAGAGGGCAGCTACACAGATACGCAGTATTTT.

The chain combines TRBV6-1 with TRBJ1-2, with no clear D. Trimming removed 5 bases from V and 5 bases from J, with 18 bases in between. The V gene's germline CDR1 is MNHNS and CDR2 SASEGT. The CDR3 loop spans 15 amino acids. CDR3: CASSPRTGGIYGYTF. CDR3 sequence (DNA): TGTGCCAGCAGTCCCCGGACCGGCGGGATATATGGCTACACCTTC.

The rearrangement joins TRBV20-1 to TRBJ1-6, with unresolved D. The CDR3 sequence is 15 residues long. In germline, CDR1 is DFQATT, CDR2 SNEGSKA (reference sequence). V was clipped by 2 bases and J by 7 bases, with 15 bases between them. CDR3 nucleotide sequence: TGCAGTGCTAGACCTTACTTACGAGGGAATTCACCCCTCCACTTT. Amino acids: CSARPYLRGNSPLHF.

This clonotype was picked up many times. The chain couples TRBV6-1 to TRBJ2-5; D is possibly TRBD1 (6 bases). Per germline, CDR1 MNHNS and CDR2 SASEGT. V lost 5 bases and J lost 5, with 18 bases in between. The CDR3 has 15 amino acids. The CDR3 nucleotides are TGTGCCAGCAGTCTAGGTCCCGAAAGGGGGGAGACCCAGTACTTC. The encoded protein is CASSLGPERGETQYF.

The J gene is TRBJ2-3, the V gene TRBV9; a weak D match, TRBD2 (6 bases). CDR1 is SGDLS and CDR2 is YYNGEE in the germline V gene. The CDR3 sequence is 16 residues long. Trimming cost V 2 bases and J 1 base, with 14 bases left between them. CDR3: CASSVEPGLRTDTQYF. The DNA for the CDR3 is TGTGCCAGCAGCGTCGAACCGGGACTTCGCACAGATACGCAGTATTTT.

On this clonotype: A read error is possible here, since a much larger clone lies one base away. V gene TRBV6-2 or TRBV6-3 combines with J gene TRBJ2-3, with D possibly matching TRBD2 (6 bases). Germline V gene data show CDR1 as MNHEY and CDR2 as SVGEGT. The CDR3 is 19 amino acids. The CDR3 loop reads CASSYVFGGRGSSTGTQYF. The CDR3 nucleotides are TGTGCCAGCAGTTATGTCTTCGGAGGGAGAGGGTCTAGCACAGGTACGCAGTATTTT.

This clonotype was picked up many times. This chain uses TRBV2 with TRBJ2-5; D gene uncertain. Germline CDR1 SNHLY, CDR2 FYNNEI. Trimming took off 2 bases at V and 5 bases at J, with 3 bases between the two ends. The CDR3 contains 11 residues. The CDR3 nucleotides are TGTGCCAGCAGTGAACAGGAGACCCAGTACTTC. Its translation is CASSEQETQYF.

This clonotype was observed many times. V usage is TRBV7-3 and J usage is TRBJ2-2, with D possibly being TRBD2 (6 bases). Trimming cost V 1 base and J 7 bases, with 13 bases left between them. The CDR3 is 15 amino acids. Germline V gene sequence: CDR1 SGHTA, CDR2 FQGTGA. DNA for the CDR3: TGTGCCAGCAGCTTAAGCGGGGAGGTCAACGGGGAGCTGTTTTTT. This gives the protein CASSLSGEVNGELFF.

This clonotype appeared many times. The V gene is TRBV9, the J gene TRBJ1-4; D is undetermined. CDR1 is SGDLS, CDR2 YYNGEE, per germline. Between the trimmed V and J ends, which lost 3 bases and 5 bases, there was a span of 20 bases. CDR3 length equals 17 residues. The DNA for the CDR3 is TGTGCCAGCAGCGCCCCTCGGGCGGGTGTCCAGAATGAAAAACTGTTTTTT. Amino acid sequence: CASSAPRAGVQNEKLFF.

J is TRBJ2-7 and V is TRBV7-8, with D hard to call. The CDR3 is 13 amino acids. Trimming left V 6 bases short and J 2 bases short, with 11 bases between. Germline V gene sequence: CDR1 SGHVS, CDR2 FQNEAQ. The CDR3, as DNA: TGTGCCAGCAGTTTCTCCGACCCCTACGAGCAGTACTTC. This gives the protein CASSFSDPYEQYF.

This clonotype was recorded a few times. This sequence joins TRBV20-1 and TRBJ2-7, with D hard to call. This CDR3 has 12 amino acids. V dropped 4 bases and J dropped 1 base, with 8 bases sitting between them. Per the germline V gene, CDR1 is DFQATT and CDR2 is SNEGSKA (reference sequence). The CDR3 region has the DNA TGCAGTGCTAATGACCAGTCCTACGAGCAGTACTTC. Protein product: CSANDQSYEQYF.

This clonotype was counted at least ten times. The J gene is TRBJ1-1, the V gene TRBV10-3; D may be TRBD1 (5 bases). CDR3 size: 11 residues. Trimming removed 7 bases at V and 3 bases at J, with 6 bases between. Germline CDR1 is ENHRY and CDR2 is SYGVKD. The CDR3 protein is CAIMGDTEAFF. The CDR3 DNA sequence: TGTGCCATCATGGGGGACACTGAAGCTTTCTTT.

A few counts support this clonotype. The CDR3 spells CASSRLNRDGLYEQYF. For the CDR3, the DNA is TGTGCCAGCAGTCGCCTCAACCGGGACGGATTATACGAGCAGTACTTC. This chain joins TRBV27 and TRBJ2-7; D is possibly TRBD1 or TRBD2 (5 bases each). V lost 5 bases to trimming and J lost 4 bases, with 21 bases between them. Germline V lookup: CDR1 MNHEY, CDR2 SMNVEV (reference sequence). The CDR3 extends over 16 amino acids.

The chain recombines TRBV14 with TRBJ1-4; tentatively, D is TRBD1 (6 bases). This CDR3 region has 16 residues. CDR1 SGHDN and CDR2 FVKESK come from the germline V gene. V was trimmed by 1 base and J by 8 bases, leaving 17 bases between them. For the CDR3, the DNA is TGTGCCAGCAGCCAAGGGGTCAACAGGGCGTTAGAAAAACTGTTTTTT. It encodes CASSQGVNRALEKLFF. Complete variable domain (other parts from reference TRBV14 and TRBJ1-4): EAGVTQFPSHSVIEKGQTVTLRCDPISGHDNLYWYRRVMGKEIKFLLHFVKESKQDESGMPNNRFLAERTGGTYSTLKVQPAELEDSGVYFCASSQGVNRALEKLFFGSGTQLSVL.

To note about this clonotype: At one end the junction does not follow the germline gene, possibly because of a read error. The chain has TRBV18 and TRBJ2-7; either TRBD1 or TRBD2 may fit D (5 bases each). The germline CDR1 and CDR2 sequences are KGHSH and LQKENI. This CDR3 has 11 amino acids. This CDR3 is CASSIRDEQCF. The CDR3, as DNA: TGTGCCAGCTCAATCAGGGACGAGCAGTGCTTC.

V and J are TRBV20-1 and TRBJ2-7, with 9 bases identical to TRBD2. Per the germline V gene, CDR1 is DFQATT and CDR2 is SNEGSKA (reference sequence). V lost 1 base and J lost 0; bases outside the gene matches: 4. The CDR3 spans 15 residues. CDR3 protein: CSARVQAGGSYEQYF. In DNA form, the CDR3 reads TGCAGTGCTAGAGTTCAAGCGGGGGGCTCCTACGAGCAGTACTTC.

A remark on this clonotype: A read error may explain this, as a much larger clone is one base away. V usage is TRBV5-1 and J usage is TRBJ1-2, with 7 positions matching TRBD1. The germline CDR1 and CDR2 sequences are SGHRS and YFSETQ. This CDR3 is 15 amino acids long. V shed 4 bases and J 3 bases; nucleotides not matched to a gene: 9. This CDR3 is CASSRGQPIDYGYTF. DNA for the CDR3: TGCGCCAGCAGCCGGGGACAGCCGATTGACTATGGCTACACCTTC. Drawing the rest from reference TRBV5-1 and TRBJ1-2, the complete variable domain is KAGVTQTPRYLIKTRGQQVTLSCSPISGHRSVSWYQQTPGQGLQFLFEYFSETQRNKGNFPGRFSGRQFSNSRSEMNVSTLELGDSALYLCASSRGQPIDYGYTFGSGTRLTVV.

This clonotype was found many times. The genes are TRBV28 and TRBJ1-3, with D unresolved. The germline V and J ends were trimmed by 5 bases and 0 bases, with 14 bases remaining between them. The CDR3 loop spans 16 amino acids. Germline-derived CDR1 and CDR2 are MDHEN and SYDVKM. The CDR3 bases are TGTGCCAGCAGTCCACCATGGACGGACTCTGGAAACACCATATATTTT. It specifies CASSPPWTDSGNTIYF.

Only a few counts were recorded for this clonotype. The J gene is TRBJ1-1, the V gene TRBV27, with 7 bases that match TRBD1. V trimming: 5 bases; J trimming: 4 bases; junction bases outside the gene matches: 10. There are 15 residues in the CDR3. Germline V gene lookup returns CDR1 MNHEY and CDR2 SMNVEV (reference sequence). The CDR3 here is CASSPTGQPSTEAFF. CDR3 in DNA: TGTGCCAGCAGTCCCACGGGACAGCCGAGCACTGAAGCTTTCTTT.